The 20 T cell receptor beta chains below were found in one sample sequenced in a study of T cells in Graves' hyperthyroidism and ophthalmopathy. RNA transcripts gave rise to amplified TCR beta CDR3 regions. TCR CDR3 regions were first amplified by RT-PCR with HTBI primers. TCRdb reprocessed the multiplex PCR reads via MiXCR and lists one record per CDR3 protein. Of 340,000 or so distinct CDR3 sequences listed, around a sixth are singletons. The sample was blood. The source of these receptors is a woman aged 45 to 65 with Graves' hyperthyroidism.

This chain links TRBV7-3 with TRBJ1-1; a weak D match, TRBD1 (6 bases). V lost 5 bases, J lost 8 bases, and 15 bases lay in between. This CDR3 spans 13 amino acids. Germline V CDR1 and CDR2: SGHTA, FQGTGA. DNA for the CDR3: TGTGCCAGCAGCCCCCGGGGAGGGGGGGAAGCTTTCTTT. This translates into CASSPRGGGEAFF.

The chain joins TRBV6-1 to TRBJ1-5; 12 bases are shared with TRBD1. Germline CDR1 reads MNHNS; CDR2 reads SASEGT. The CDR3 loop spans 15 amino acids. With 4 bases clipped from V and 7 bases from J, the junction kept 5 bases outside the gene matches. This chain's CDR3 is CASSAGTGGGQPQHF. The CDR3 DNA follows: TGTGCCAGCAGTGCGGGGACAGGGGGCGGACAGCCCCAGCATTTT.

The chain combines TRBV4-2 with TRBJ1-1; 7 bases agree with TRBD1. This CDR3 comprises 14 residues. The junction had 9 bases not matched to a gene; V was cut back by 1 base and J by 10 bases. Looked up from germline, CDR1 is LGHNA and CDR2 is YNFKEQ. The CDR3: CASSQVGGGRVAFF. For the CDR3, the DNA is TGTGCCAGCAGCCAAGTCGGAGGGGGCAGGGTAGCTTTCTTT.

This clonotype appeared many times. At one of its ends the junction is not consistent with the germline gene, which may arise from a read error. This chain connects TRBV20-1 to TRBJ2-5; 11 bases are a match to TRBD2. Germline assignment: CDR1 DFQATT and CDR2 SNEGSKA (reference sequence). CDR3 size: 13 residues. DNA for the CDR3: TGCAGCGCTAGCGGGGGGTCGGCAGAGACCCAGTACTTC. Its protein is CSASGGSAETQYF.

This clonotype showed up just a few times. The rearrangement links TRBV2 to TRBJ2-3; D not resolved. Trimming took off 1 base at V and 14 bases at J, with 16 bases between the two ends. This CDR3 spans 13 amino acids. From germline, CDR1 is SNHLY and CDR2 FYNNEI. The CDR3 reads CASSEVGLSVMYF. CDR3 bases: TGTGCCAGCAGTGAAGTTGGCCTATCAGTAATGTATTTT.

This clonotype has a handful of counts. The chain joins TRBV6-5 to TRBJ2-3; D is perhaps TRBD1 (5 bases). This CDR3 is 16 amino acids long. The V gene's germline CDR1 is MNHEY and CDR2 SVGAGI. The ends were cut back, 0 bases at V and 6 bases at J, with 16 bases in the middle. The CDR3 region has the DNA TGTGCCAGCAGTTACTCGAGTCAGGGTCCTGGTGATACGCAGTATTTT. Protein: CASSYSSQGPGDTQYF.

V is TRBV7-9 and J is TRBJ2-3; 10 bases are a match to TRBD2. Trimming removed 4 bases from V and 4 bases from J; junction bases left unmatched: 5. This CDR3 has 15 residues. Germline V CDR1 and CDR2: SEHNR, FQNEAQ (reference sequence). CDR3 nucleotide sequence: TGTGCCAGCAGCTCCCTAGCGGGGGAATCAGATACGCAGTATTTT. Translating it yields CASSSLAGESDTQYF.

This clonotype was seen only a few times. This rearrangement joins TRBV20-1 to TRBJ2-1; 8 bases map to TRBD1. The germline gives CDR1 DFQATT, CDR2 SNEGSKA (reference sequence). V dropped 3 bases and J dropped 8; count of bases not matched to a gene: 12. The CDR3 extends over 15 amino acids. CDR3 sequence reads: CSARGGQAEYDEQFF. CDR3 nucleotides: TGCAGTGCTAGGGGGGGACAGGCCGAGTACGATGAGCAGTTCTTC.

This clonotype was seen a few times. CDR3 residues: CASSRGQSFPGYTF. The CDR3 DNA follows: TGTGCCAGTAGTCGTGGACAGTCTTTTCCTGGCTACACCTTC. The chain is built from TRBV19 and TRBJ1-2, with D possibly TRBD1 on 6 matching bases. The CDR3 covers 14 residues. V was pared by 5 bases and J by 7 bases, with 17 bases between. Germline lookup yields CDR1 LNHDA and CDR2 SQIVND (reference sequence).

This clonotype was counted many times. This chain links TRBV28 with TRBJ2-7, with D tentatively TRBD2 (6 bases). V lost 6 bases and J lost 1, with 22 bases in between. Germline values: CDR1 MDHEN, CDR2 SYDVKM. The CDR3 totals 17 residues. The CDR3 is CASSTGTATSSSYEQYF. For the CDR3, the DNA is TGTGCCAGCAGCACCGGGACTGCAACTAGCAGTTCCTACGAGCAGTACTTC.

This clonotype was detected only a few times. The chain couples TRBV6-1 to TRBJ2-3; TRBD2 agrees at 9 bases. This CDR3 comprises 17 residues. The V gene's germline CDR1 is MNHNS and CDR2 SASEGT. Losses at the gene ends were 0 bases for V and 5 bases for J; bases not matched to a gene: 9. Here the CDR3 reads CASSEAPAGGLGDTQYF. CDR3 nucleotide sequence: TGTGCCAGCAGTGAAGCCCCAGCGGGGGGCCTTGGAGATACGCAGTATTTT.

This clonotype was found a few times. The DNA is left out, because the CDR3 cannot be placed on it with certainty; the CDR3 is given as TCRdb lists it. The rearrangement links TRBV9 to TRBJ1-2; no check of the table's D call, TRBD1, against the DNA was made. Germline values: CDR1 SGDLS, CDR2 YYNGEE. Counting both end residues, the CDR3 totals 12 amino acids. CDR3 amino acids: CASSVAGGSVTF.

This clonotype was detected ten times or more. The chain is built from TRBV12-3 or TRBV12-4 and TRBJ2-2; 9 bases agree with TRBD1. V shed 5 bases and J 5 bases; nucleotides not matched to a gene: 9. The CDR3 is 16 residues long. CDR3 in DNA: TGTGCCAGCAGTCTTACCGGGACAGGGCGGACCGGGGAGCTGTTTTTT. This translates into CASSLTGTGRTGELFF.

The genes are TRBV6-1 and TRBJ2-5; TRBD1 is a possible D gene (5 bases). Germline assignment: CDR1 MNHNS and CDR2 SASEGT. V lost 7 bases to trimming and J lost 1 base, with 13 bases between them. The CDR3 sequence is 14 residues long. CDR3 bases: TGTGCCAGCACCCCAACAGGAATCCAAGAGACCCAGTACTTC. It specifies CASTPTGIQETQYF.

This clonotype was seen ten or more times. Since a much larger clone is just one base distant, this may be a read error. J is TRBJ1-1 and V is TRBV5-1; possibly TRBD1 for D (6 bases). This CDR3 contains 14 residues. Germline V lookup: CDR1 SGHRS, CDR2 YFSETQ. V lost 0 bases and J 1 base, leaving 7 bases between the germline ends. DNA for the CDR3: TGCGCCAGCAGCTTGGTACAGGGGAACACTGAAGCTTTCTTT. Its translation is CASSLVQGNTEAFF.

This clonotype was detected only a few times. V and J are TRBV28 and TRBJ2-3; maybe TRBD1 (6 bases). Per the germline V gene, CDR1 is MDHEN and CDR2 is SYDVKM. Between the trimmed V and J ends, which lost 8 bases and 2 bases, there was a span of 11 bases. This CDR3 comprises 13 residues. CDR3 in amino acids: CASDPGDTDTQYF. In DNA, the CDR3 is TGTGCCAGCGATCCAGGGGACACAGATACGCAGTATTTT.

The chain uses TRBV28 and TRBJ1-4; D is ambiguous. Trimming stripped 7 bases from V and 4 bases from J, with 10 bases between. Germline V lookup: CDR1 MDHEN, CDR2 SYDVKM. The CDR3 is 13 amino acids. The CDR3 region has the DNA TGTGCCAGCATCCGGAGCCTTAATGAAAAACTGTTTTTT. Its translation is CASIRSLNEKLFF.

This clonotype appeared a few times. V usage is TRBV7-9 and J usage is TRBJ2-1, with 8 bases lining up with TRBD2. V shed 4 bases, J shed 7 bases, and the junction held 12 bases outside the gene matches. Per germline, CDR1 SEHNR and CDR2 FQNEAQ (reference sequence). The length of the CDR3 is 16 residues. CDR3 nucleotides: TGTGCCAGCAGCTCACTAGCGGCCCACCTCTCGAATGAGCAGTTCTTC. Its protein product is CASSSLAAHLSNEQFF.

This clonotype turned up a few times. The chain combines TRBV7-9 with TRBJ1-2, with 7 bases aligning to TRBD1. Germline lookup yields CDR1 SEHNR and CDR2 FQNEAQ (reference sequence). The CDR3 consists of 14 residues. The J segment lost 5 bases and the V segment lost 4 bases, leaving 7 bases of the junction unmatched. The CDR3 nucleotides are TGTGCCAGCAGCTATCAGGGGGTAATATATGGCTACACCTTC. It is translated as CASSYQGVIYGYTF.

This clonotype has more than one count but fewer than ten. The chain carries TRBV27 and TRBJ1-1, with D possibly TRBD1 on 6 matching bases. V lost 6 bases, J lost 2 bases, and 25 bases lay in between. The CDR3 has 18 residues. Germline V CDR1 and CDR2: MNHEY, SMNVEV (reference sequence). CDR3 coding DNA: TGTGCCAGCAGCCTTCTGACCCTCTCGGGCAGGGGTAACACTGAAGCTTTCTTT. It encodes CASSLLTLSGRGNTEAFF.